The next 7 T cell receptor beta chains were all read from a single sample in a study of T cells after posttransplantation cyclophosphamide. The repertoire was sequenced with immunoSEQ multiplex PCR; TCRdb's copy has only in-frame clones and lacks some. This sample comprises 30,000 or so clones, none seen once only. Sequencing input: PBMCs. The receptors originated from a woman in her sixties or seventies in good health, CMV-negative, and a related stem cell transplant donor.

This clone was observed many times. The chain has TRBV18 and TRBJ1-1; 8 bases are a match to TRBD1. The CDR3 covers 16 residues. Germline lookup yields CDR1 KGHSH and CDR2 LQKENI. With V trimmed by 2 bases and J by 2 bases, 7 bases remained unmatched. CDR3 region: CASSPASTGGNTEAFF. CDR3 nucleotides: TGTGCCAGCTCACCAGCCTCTACAGGGGGAAACACTGAAGCTTTCTTT.

V and J are TRBV29-1 and TRBJ2-7; TRBD1 is a possible D gene (5 bases). V dropped 7 bases and J dropped 5 bases, with 15 bases sitting between them. The CDR3 is 12 amino acids. CDR1 is SQVTM and CDR2 is ANQGSEA in the germline V gene. CDR3 amino acids: CSAKGAADEQYF. CDR3 in DNA: TGCAGCGCCAAAGGGGCCGCAGACGAGCAGTACTTC.

The table lists this clone with many counts. This sequence joins TRBV11-3 and TRBJ1-1; a weak D match, TRBD1 (5 bases). Trimming cost V 5 bases and J 3 bases, with 10 bases left between them. CDR1 is SGHNT, CDR2 YENEEA, per germline. The CDR3 extends over 13 amino acids. CDR3 in amino acids: CASSVRGHTEAFF. For the CDR3, the DNA is TGTGCCAGCAGCGTAAGGGGTCACACTGAAGCTTTCTTT.

This clone was detected ten times or more. This chain uses TRBV27 with TRBJ2-3, with 8 bases aligning to TRBD2. V shed 0 bases, J shed 4 bases, and the junction held 12 bases outside the gene matches. The germline V gene encodes CDR1 MNHEY and CDR2 SMNVEV (reference sequence). The CDR3 runs to 18 residues. CDR3 residues: CASSLSGSSGLFADTQYF. CDR3 nucleotide sequence: TGTGCCAGCAGTTTATCCGGGTCTAGCGGGTTATTCGCAGATACGCAGTATTTT.

This clone was detected many times. This rearrangement joins TRBV6-5 to TRBJ1-6, with a weak D call TRBD1 (5 bases). This CDR3 region has 13 residues. The germline CDR1 and CDR2 sequences are MNHEY and SVGAGI. Trimming removed 8 bases at V and 4 bases at J, with 9 bases between. The CDR3 nucleotides are TGTGCCAGCGGGCCAGGGTATAATTCACCCCTCCACTTT. This gives the protein CASGPGYNSPLHF.

This chain joins TRBV5-5 and TRBJ1-5, with D uncertain. The CDR3 has 13 residues. Looked up from germline, CDR1 is SGHKS and CDR2 is YYEKEE (reference sequence). V lost 1 base, J lost 6 bases, and 8 bases lay in between. The CDR3 is CASSLTEFQPQHF. The CDR3 DNA reads as TGTGCCAGCAGCTTGACAGAATTTCAGCCCCAGCATTTT.

This clone was observed at least ten times. The chain recombines TRBV7-2 with TRBJ2-1; weak D call: TRBD2 (6 bases). Per the germline V gene, CDR1 is SGHTA and CDR2 is FQGNSA. V lost 9 bases and J lost 8, with 17 bases in between. CDR3 length: 13 amino acids. The CDR3 DNA is TGTGCCAGTGGGGTCGGACTACGGCATGAGCAGTTCTTC. Translating it yields CASGVGLRHEQFF.